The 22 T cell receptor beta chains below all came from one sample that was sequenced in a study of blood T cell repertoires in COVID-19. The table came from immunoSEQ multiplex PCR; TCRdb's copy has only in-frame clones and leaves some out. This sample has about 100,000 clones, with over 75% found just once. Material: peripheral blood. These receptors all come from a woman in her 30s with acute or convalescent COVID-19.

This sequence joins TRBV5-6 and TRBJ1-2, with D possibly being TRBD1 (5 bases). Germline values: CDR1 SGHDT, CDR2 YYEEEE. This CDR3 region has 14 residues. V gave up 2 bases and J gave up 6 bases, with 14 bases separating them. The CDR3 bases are TGTGCCAGCAGCTTCAGACCAGGGATAAATGGCTACACCTTC. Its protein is CASSFRPGINGYTF. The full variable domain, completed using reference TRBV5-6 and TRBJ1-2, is DAGVTQSPTHLIKTRGQQVTLRCSPKSGHDTVSWYQQALGQGPQFIFQYYEEEERQRGNFPDRFSGHQFPNYSSELNVNALLLGDSALYLCASSFRPGINGYTFGSGTRLTVV.

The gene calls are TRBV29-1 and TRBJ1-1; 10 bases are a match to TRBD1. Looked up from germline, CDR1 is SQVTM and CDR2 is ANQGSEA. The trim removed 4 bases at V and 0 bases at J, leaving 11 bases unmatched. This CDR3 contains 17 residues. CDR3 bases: TGCAGCGTTGGGGGGGGACAGGGGTCAAACATGAACACTGAAGCTTTCTTT. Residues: CSVGGGQGSNMNTEAFF.

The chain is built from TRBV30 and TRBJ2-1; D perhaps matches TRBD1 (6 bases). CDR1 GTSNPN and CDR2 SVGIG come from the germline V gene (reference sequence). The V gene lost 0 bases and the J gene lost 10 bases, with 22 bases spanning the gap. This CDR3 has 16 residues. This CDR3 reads CAWSVQFGTSIGEQFF. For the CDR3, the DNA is TGTGCCTGGAGTGTTCAGTTCGGGACATCTATAGGGGAGCAGTTCTTC.

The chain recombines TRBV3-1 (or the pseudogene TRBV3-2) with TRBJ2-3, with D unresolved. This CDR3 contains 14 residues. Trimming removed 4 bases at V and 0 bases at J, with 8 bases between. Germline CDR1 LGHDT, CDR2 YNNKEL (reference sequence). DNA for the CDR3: TGTGCCAGCAGCCTAGCAGCAAGCACAGATACGCAGTATTTT. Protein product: CASSLAASTDTQYF.

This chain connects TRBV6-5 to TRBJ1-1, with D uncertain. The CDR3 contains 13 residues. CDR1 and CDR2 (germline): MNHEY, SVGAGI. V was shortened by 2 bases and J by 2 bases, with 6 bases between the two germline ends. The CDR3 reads CASSYRGNTEAFF. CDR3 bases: TGTGCCAGCAGTTACCGGGGAAACACTGAAGCTTTCTTT.

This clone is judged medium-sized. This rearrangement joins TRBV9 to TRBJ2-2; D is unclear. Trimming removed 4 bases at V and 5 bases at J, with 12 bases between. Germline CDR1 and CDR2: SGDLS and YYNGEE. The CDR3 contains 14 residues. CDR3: CASSPRIETGELFF. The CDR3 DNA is TGTGCCAGCAGCCCTCGAATCGAGACCGGGGAGCTGTTTTTT.

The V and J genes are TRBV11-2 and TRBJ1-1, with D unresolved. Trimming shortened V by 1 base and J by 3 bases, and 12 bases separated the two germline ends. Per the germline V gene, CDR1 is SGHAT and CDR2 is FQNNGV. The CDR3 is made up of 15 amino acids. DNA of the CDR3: TGTGCCAGCAGCTTAGGTAGTGAGTCGGACACTGAAGCTTTCTTT. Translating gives CASSLGSESDTEAFF.

Here the CDR3 DNA reads TGCGCCAGCAGCTTGGGTCGGAGTAATCCTCGCAACTATGGCTACACCTTC. The encoded protein is CASSLGRSNPRNYGYTF. The chain links TRBV5-1 to TRBJ1-2; no reliable D call. The CDR3 has 17 amino acids. The V end was cut by 0 bases, the J end by 2 bases, with 17 bases between. Germline V gene lookup returns CDR1 SGHRS and CDR2 YFSETQ.

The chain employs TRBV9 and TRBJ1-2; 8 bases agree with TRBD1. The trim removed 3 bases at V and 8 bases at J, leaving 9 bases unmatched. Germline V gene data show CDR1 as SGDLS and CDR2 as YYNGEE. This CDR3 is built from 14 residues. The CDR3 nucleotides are TGTGCCAGCAGCGCCGGGGACAGGAACTGGGGCTACACCTTC. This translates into CASSAGDRNWGYTF.

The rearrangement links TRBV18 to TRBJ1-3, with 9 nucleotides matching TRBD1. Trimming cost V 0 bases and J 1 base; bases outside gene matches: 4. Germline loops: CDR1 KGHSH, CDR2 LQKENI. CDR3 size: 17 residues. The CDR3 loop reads CASSPPLGQGSGNTIYF. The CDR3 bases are TGTGCCAGCTCACCACCGCTTGGACAGGGGTCTGGAAACACCATATATTTT.

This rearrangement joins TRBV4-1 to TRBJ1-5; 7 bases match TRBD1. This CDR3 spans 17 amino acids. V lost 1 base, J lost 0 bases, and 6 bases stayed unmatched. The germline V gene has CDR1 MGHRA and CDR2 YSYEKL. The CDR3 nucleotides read TGCGCCAGCAGCCAAGGCGGGACAGCCGATAGCAATCAGCCCCAGCATTTT. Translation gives CASSQGGTADSNQPQHF.

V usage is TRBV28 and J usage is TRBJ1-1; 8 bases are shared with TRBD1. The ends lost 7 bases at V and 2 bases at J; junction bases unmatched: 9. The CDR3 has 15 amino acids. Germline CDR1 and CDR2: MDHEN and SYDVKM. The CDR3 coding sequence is TGTGCCAGCATTCTGGACAGGGTAGGAAACACTGAAGCTTTCTTT. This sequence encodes CASILDRVGNTEAFF.

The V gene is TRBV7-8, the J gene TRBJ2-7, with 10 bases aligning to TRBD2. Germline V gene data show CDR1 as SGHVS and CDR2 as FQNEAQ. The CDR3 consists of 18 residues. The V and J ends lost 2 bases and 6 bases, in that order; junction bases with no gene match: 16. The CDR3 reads CASSLLIVPGSSGGEQYF. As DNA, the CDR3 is TGTGCCAGCAGCTTACTAATAGTCCCCGGGTCTAGCGGGGGCGAGCAGTACTTC.

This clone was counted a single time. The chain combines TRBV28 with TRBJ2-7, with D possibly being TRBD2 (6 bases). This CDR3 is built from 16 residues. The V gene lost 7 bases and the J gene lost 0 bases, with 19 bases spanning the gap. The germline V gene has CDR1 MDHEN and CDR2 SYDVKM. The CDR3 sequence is CASTRRGDGPSYEQYF. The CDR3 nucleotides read TGTGCCAGCACCCGACGCGGGGACGGACCCTCCTACGAGCAGTACTTC.

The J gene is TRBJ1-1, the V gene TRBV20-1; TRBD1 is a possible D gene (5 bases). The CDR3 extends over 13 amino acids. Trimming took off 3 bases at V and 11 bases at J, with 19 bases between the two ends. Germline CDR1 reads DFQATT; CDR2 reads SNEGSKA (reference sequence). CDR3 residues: CSASQGPTGRAFF. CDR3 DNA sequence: TGCAGTGCTAGTCAGGGCCCGACTGGGAGGGCTTTCTTT.

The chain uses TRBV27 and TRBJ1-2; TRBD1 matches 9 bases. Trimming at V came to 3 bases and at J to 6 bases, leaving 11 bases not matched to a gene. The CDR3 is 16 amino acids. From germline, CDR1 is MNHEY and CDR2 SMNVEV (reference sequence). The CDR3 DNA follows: TGTGCCAGCAGTTTGGGGGGGACAGGGTTATTCGATGGCTACACCTTC. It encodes CASSLGGTGLFDGYTF.

The CDR3 loop reads CASSEMGRVSGELFF. DNA of the CDR3: TGTGCCAGCAGTGAAATGGGGCGAGTATCCGGGGAGCTGTTTTTT. The chain is built from TRBV2 and TRBJ2-2; the D gene is possibly TRBD1 (5 bases). V was pared by 2 bases and J by 6 bases, with 13 bases between. The CDR3 consists of 15 residues. Germline CDR1 and CDR2: SNHLY and FYNNEI.

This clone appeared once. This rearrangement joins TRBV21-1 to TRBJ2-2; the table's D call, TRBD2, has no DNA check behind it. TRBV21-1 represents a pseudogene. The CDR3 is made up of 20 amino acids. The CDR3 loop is CASSNTQTSGGPTNTGELFF. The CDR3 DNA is TGTGCCAGCAGTAACACACAGACTAGCGGGGGGCCGACTAACACCGGGGAGCTGTTTTTT.

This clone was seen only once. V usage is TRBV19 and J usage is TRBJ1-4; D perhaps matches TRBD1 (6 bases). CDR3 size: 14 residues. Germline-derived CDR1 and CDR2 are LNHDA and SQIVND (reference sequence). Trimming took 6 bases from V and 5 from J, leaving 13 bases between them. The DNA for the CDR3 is TGTGCCAGTAGGGGGGGGCTTCAGAATGAAAAACTGTTTTTT. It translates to CASRGGLQNEKLFF.

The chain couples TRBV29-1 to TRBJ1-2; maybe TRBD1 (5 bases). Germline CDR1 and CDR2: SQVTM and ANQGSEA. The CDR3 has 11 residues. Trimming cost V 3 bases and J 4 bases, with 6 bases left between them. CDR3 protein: CSVEGLYGYTF. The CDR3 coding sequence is TGCAGCGTTGAGGGGCTCTATGGCTACACCTTC.

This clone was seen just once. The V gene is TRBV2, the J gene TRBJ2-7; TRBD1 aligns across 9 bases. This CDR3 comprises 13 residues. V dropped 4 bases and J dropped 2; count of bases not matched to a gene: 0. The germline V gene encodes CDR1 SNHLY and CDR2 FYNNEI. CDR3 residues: CASSGQGAYEQYF. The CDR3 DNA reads TGTGCCAGCAGTGGACAGGGGGCCTACGAGCAGTACTTC.

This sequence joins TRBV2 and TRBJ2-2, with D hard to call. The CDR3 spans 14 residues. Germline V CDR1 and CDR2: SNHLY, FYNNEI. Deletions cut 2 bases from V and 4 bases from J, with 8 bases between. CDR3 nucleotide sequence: TGTGCCAGCAGTGAATCCCAGGTCACCGGGGAGCTGTTTTTT. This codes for CASSESQVTGELFF.